Listed below are T cell receptor beta chains from one sample, sequenced in a study of OX40 agonist ivuxolimab in advanced cancers. The data were produced by immunoSEQ multiplex PCR, yet TCRdb's version contains in-frame clones alone and is incomplete. The top ten hold approximately 5.2% of the sample, which has 65,000 or so clones, approximately 78% seen once. Specimen: CD4+ or CD8+ T cells sorted from blood, collected in a trial of the OX40 agonist ivuxolimab. Every receptor here comes from an adult with an advanced solid tumor such as melanoma, head and neck, liver or kidney cancer. The CDR3 runs from the conserved cysteine through the conserved F or W. A D gene is named only where the DNA matches it firmly. A clone size is listed for some rows: how often the clone was seen (once, few, many), or a class if it is expanded.

size | J | length | V | D | DNA | CDR3
- | TRBJ2-3 | 14 | TRBV19 | - | TGTGCCAGTAGTATTGACCCCTCCACAGATACGCAGTATTTT | CASSIDPSTDTQYF
few | TRBJ1-5 | 15 | TRBV30 | - | TGTGCCTGGAGTGTAGTTGGGCGGAACAATCAGCCCCAGCATTTT | CAWSVVGRNNQPQHF
- | TRBJ2-5 | 16 | TRBV15 | TRBD1 | TGTGCCACCAGCCAAGGACAGGACCGCTTGAAGGAGACCCAGTACTTC | CATSQGQDRLKETQYF
few | TRBJ1-2 | 15 | TRBV6-5 | TRBD1 | TGTGCCAGCAGCCTGGGACAGGATTCTTACCATGGCTACACCTTC | CASSLGQDSYHGYTF
- | TRBJ2-7 | 14 | TRBV6-5 | TRBD2 | TGTGCCAGCAGCCGACTAGCGGAGGGATCCGAGCAGTACTTC | CASSRLAEGSEQYF
- | TRBJ2-1 | 15 | TRBV5-1 | - | TGCGCCAGCAGCTTGGGCGGACAGACCTACAATGAGCAGTTCTTC | CASSLGGQTYNEQFF
- | TRBJ2-1 | 17 | TRBV4-2 | TRBD2 | TGTGCCAGCAGCCAAGATCGTGGTAGCGGGAGGGCCAATGAGCAGTTCTTC | CASSQDRGSGRANEQFF
- | TRBJ2-5 | 14 | TRBV5-8 | TRBD1 | TGTGCCAGCAGCCGGGGACAGCACCAAGAGACCCAGTACTTC | CASSRGQHQETQYF
few | TRBJ2-3 | 12 | TRBV5-1 | - | TGCGCCAGCAGCTTGAACCACAGGGAGTGGTATTTT | CASSLNHREWYF
- | TRBJ1-1 | 16 | TRBV15 | TRBD1 | TGTGCCACCAGCAGTGGTATCGGGACAGCGAACACTGAAGCTTTCTTT | CATSSGIGTANTEAFF
- | TRBJ1-1 | 14 | TRBV4-3 | - | TGCGCCAGCAGCCAAGATGGGGTGAACACTGAAGCTTTCTTT | CASSQDGVNTEAFF
once | TRBJ1-1 | 14 | TRBV7-3 | - | TGTGCCAGCAGCCCTACAGGGATGAACACTGAAGCTTTCTTT | CASSPTGMNTEAFF
- | TRBJ1-5 | 17 | TRBV19 | - | TGTGCCAGCTCAATGGGGGCAATCCCCTCAGGGGATCAGCCCCAGCATTTT | CASSMGAIPSGDQPQHF
- | TRBJ2-1 | 17 | TRBV11-2 | TRBD2 | TGTGCCAGCAGCCCTTGGGTTCGGGCGGGAGGAGGGGCCGTGCAGTTCTTC | CASSPWVRAGGGAVQFF
- | TRBJ2-7 | 14 | TRBV7-8 | - | TGTGCCAGCAGCTTATTTAGGGACTCCTACGAGCAGTACTTC | CASSLFRDSYEQYF
once | TRBJ1-2 | 13 | TRBV5-8 | - | TGTGCCAGCAGCTTGTACAGGGAGAATGGCTACACCTTC | CASSLYRENGYTF
- | TRBJ1-1 | 15 | TRBV6-6 | TRBD1 | TGTGCCAGCAGAGTCTCGACAGGGGCCAGCACTGAAGCTTTCTTT | CASRVSTGASTEAFF
- | TRBJ2-7 | 16 | TRBV27 | TRBD2 | TGTGCCAGCTTCAAACTTCGGACTAGCGGAGAATACGAGCAGTACTTC | CASFKLRTSGEYEQYF
- | TRBJ2-2 | 15 | TRBV9 | - | TGTGCCAGCAGCGTAGGGCTGGCGAACACCGGGGAGCTGTTTTTT | CASSVGLANTGELFF
- | TRBJ2-1 | 16 | TRBV5-1 | - | TGCGCCAGCAGCTTCAGTAACTCGGGCTCCTACAATGAGCAGTTCTTC | CASSFSNSGSYNEQFF
- | TRBJ2-5 | 14 | TRBV18 | - | TGTGCCAGCTCCCCCTTCCAGCGCGAAGAGACCCAGTACTTC | CASSPFQREETQYF
- | TRBJ1-1 | 12 | TRBV2 | - | TGTGCCACGAGTGCAAGGGGGACTGAAGCTTTCTTT | CATSARGTEAFF
- | TRBJ2-7 | 13 | TRBV27 | - | TGTGCCAGCAGTAAGGGGACGTCCTACGAGCAGTACTTC | CASSKGTSYEQYF
- | TRBJ2-6 | 14 | TRBV6-1 | - | TGTGCCAGCCTTATCAGCTCTGGGGCCAACGTCCTGACTTTC | CASLISSGANVLTF
- | TRBJ2-3 | 15 | TRBV5-1 | - | TGCGCCAGCAGCTTCCTGGGCGGGAGCACAGATACGCAGTATTTT | CASSFLGGSTDTQYF
- | TRBJ1-5 | 13 | TRBV7-9 | - | TGTGCCAGCAGCCCCTCCGGCAATCAGCCCCAGCATTTT | CASSPSGNQPQHF
- | TRBJ1-5 | 15 | TRBV7-9 | - | TGTGCCAGCAGCTTGGTTCCAGGGTTGAATCAGCCCCAGCATTTT | CASSLVPGLNQPQHF
- | TRBJ1-1 | 15 | TRBV19 | - | TGTGCCAGTACACCTCCGGCTCAGGGACTCACTGAAGCTTTCTTT | CASTPPAQGLTEAFF
- | TRBJ2-3 | 14 | TRBV19 | TRBD1 | TGTGCCAGTACCCCCGGGACAGGTGTCGATACGCAGTATTTT | CASTPGTGVDTQYF
- | TRBJ2-7 | 17 | TRBV4-2 | - | TGTGCCAGCAGCCGCAAAAACCCGGCTCAAAAAGGACACGAGCAGTACTTC | CASSRKNPAQKGHEQYF
- | TRBJ2-1 | 15 | TRBV19 | TRBD2 | TGTGCCAGTAGTACGAGCGGGAGGGCGCGTAATGAGCAGTTCTTC | CASSTSGRARNEQFF
- | TRBJ2-3 | 12 | TRBV7-3 | - | TGTGCCAGCAGCTTAGATGGAGATACGCAGTATTTT | CASSLDGDTQYF
- | TRBJ2-3 | 16 | TRBV12-1 | - | TGTGCCAGCAGCGAGCCGGGACTAGCGGCGACAGATACGCAGTATTTT | CASSEPGLAATDTQYF
- | TRBJ2-5 | 12 | TRBV2 | - | TGTGCCAGCGGGGGCCGGAGGGAGACCCAGTACTTC | CASGGRRETQYF
once | TRBJ2-2 | 14 | TRBV10-3 | - | TGTGCCATCACCGGGGGGCCGAACACCGGGGAGCTGTTTTTT | CAITGGPNTGELFF
- | TRBJ1-1 | 16 | TRBV7-8 | - | TGTGCCAGCAGCTTAGAGGTTGGGCAGCGGGGGACTGAAGCTTTCTTT | CASSLEVGQRGTEAFF
- | TRBJ2-6 | 15 | TRBV19 | - | TGTGCCAGTAGTCTCGGACACTCTGGGGCCAACGTCCTGACTTTC | CASSLGHSGANVLTF
- | TRBJ2-7 | 12 | TRBV29-1 | - | TGCAGCGTTCTGGACGGGACCTACGAGCAGTACTTC | CSVLDGTYEQYF
- | TRBJ2-2 | 10 | TRBV30 | - | TGTGCCTGGAAGGCCGGGGAGCTGTTTTTT | CAWKAGELFF
- | TRBJ1-5 | 15 | TRBV10-3 | - | TGTGCCATCAGTGAGTCGGCGGAGCGGAATCAGCCCCAGCATTTT | CAISESAERNQPQHF
- | TRBJ2-3 | 15 | TRBV7-8 | - | TGTGCCAGCAGCTTCTCTGGGGATGGCACAGATACGCAGTATTTT | CASSFSGDGTDTQYF
- | TRBJ1-1 | 13 | TRBV6-5 | - | TGTGCCAGCGCCCGGGGAGGCGGCACTGAAGCTTTCTTT | CASARGGGTEAFF